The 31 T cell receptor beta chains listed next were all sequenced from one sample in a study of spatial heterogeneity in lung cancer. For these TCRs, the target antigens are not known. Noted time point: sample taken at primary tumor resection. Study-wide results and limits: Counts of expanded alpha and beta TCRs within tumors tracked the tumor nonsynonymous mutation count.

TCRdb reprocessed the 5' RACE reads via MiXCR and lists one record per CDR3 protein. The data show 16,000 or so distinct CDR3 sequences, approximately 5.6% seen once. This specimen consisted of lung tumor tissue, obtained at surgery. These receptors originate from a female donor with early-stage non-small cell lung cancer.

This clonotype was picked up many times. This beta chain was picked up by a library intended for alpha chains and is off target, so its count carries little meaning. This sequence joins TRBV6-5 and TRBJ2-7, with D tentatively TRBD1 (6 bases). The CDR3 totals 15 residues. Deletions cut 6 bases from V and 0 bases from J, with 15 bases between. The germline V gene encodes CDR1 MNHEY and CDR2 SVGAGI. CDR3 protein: CASSPTGRSSYEQYF. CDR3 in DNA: TGTGCCAGCAGCCCAACAGGGCGCAGCTCCTACGAGCAGTACTTC.

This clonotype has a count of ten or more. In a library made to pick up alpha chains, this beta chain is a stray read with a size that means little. CDR3 protein: CASSGRGGDEQFF. Written as DNA, the CDR3 is TGCGCCAGCAGTGGTCGGGGGGGGGATGAGCAGTTCTTC. The chain links TRBV10-1 to TRBJ2-1; 8 bases are a match to TRBD2. The CDR3 runs 13 residues. CDR1 WNHNN and CDR2 SYGVQD come from the germline V gene (reference sequence). V lost 4 bases to trimming and J lost 8 bases; unmatched junction nucleotides: 4.

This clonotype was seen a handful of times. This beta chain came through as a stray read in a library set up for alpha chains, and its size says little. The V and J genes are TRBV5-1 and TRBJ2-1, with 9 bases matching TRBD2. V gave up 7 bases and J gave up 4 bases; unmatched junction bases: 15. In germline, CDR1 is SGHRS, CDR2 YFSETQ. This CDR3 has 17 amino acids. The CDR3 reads CASGGEAGGLLYNEQFF. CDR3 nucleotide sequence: TGCGCCAGCGGTGGGGAAGCGGGAGGCCTTCTTTACAATGAGCAGTTCTTC.

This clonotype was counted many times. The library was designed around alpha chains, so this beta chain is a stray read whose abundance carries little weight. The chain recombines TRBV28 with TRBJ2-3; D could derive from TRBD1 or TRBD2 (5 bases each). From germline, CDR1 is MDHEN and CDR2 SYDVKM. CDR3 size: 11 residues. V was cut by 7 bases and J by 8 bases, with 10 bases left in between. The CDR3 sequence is CASTVGGTQYF. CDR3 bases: TGTGCCAGCACCGTTGGGGGTACGCAGTATTTT.

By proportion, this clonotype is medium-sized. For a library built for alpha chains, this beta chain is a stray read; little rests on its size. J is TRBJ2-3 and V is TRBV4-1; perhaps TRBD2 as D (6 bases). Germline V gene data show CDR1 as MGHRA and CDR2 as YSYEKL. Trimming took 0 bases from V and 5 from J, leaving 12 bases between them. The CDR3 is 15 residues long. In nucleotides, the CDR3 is TGCGCCAGCAGCCAAGATAATTTTAGCGGAGATACGCAGTATTTT. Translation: CASSQDNFSGDTQYF.

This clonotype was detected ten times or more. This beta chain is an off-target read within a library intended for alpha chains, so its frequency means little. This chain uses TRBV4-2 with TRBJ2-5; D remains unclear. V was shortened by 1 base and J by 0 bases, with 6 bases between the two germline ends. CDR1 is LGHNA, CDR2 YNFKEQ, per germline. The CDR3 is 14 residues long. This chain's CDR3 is CASSQVPDQETQYF. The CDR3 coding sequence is TGTGCCAGCAGCCAAGTCCCCGACCAAGAGACCCAGTACTTC.

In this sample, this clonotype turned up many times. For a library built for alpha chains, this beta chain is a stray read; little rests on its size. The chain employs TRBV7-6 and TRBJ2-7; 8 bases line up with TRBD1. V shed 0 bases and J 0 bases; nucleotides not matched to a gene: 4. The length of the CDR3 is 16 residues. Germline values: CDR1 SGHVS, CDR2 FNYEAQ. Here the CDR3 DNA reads TGTGCCAGCAGCTTAGCCCGAGGACAGGGCTCCTACGAGCAGTACTTC. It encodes CASSLARGQGSYEQYF.

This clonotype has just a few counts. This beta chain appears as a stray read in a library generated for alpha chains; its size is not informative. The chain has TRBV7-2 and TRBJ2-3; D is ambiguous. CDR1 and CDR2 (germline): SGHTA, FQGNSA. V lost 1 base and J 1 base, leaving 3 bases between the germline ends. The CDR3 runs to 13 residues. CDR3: CASSLGGTDTQYF. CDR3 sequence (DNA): TGTGCCAGCAGCTTAGGCGGCACAGATACGCAGTATTTT.

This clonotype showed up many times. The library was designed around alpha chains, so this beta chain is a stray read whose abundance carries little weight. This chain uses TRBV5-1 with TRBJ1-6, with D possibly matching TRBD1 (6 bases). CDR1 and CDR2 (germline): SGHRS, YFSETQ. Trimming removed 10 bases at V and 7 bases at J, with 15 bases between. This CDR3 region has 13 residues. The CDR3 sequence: CASTDSLNSPLHF. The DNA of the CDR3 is TGCGCCTCCACGGACAGCCTAAATTCACCCCTCCACTTT.

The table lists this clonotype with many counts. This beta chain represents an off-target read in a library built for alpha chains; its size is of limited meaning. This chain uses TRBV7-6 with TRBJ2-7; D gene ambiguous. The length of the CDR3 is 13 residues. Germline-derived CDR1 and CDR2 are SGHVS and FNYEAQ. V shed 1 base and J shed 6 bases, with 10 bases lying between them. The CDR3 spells CASSLDRGAEQYF. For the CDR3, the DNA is TGTGCCAGCAGCTTAGATCGAGGAGCCGAGCAGTACTTC.

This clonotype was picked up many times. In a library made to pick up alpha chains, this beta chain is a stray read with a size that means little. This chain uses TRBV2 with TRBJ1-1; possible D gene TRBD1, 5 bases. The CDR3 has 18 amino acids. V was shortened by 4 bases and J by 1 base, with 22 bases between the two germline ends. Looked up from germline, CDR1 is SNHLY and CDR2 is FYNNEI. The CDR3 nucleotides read TGTGCCAGCAGTGTTTCTCCCTCAGCACCGACAGAGAACACTGAAGCTTTCTTT. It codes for CASSVSPSAPTENTEAFF.

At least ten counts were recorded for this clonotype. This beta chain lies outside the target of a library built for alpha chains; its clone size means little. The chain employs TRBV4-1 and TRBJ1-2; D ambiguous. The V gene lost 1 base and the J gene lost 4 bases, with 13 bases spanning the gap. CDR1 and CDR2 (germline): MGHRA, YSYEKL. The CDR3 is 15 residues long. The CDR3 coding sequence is TGCGCCAGCAGCCAAGCAGGCAGCGTACTCTATGGCTACACCTTC. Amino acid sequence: CASSQAGSVLYGYTF.

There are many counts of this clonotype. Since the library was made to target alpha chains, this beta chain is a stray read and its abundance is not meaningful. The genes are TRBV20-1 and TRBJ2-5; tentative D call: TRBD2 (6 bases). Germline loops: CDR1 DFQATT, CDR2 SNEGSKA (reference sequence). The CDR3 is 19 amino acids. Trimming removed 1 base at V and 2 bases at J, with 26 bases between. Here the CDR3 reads CSARVRGTSSPTMQETQYF. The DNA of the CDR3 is TGCAGTGCTAGAGTACGGGGGACCTCGTCCCCTACAATGCAAGAGACCCAGTACTTC.

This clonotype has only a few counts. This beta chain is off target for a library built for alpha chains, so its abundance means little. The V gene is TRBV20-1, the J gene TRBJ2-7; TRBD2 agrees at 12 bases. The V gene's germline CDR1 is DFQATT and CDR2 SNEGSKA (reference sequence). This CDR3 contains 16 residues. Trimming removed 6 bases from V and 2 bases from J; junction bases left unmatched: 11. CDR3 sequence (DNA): TGCAGTGCGGAACATCGGACTAGCGGGACCCCCTACGAGCAGTACTTC. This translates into CSAEHRTSGTPYEQYF.

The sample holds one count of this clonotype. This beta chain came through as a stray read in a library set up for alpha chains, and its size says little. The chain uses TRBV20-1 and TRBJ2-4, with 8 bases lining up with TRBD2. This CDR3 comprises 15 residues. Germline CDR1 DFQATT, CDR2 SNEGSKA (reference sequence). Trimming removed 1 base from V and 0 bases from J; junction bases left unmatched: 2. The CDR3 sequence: CSARVLAGAKNIQYF. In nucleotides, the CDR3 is TGCAGTGCTAGAGTTCTAGCGGGAGCCAAAAACATTCAGTACTTC.

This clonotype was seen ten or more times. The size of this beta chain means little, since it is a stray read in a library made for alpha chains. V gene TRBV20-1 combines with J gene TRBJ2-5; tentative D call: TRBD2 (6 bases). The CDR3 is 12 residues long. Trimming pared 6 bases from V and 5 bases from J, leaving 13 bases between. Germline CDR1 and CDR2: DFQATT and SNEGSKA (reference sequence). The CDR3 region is CSAGREVETQYF. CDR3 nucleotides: TGCAGTGCGGGAAGGGAGGTTGAGACCCAGTACTTC.

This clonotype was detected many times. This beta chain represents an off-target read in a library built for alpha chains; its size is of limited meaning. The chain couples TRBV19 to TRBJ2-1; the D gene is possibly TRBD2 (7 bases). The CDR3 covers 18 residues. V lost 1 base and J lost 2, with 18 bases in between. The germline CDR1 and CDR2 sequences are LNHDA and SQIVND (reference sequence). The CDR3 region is CASSIGWRGRRAYNEQFF. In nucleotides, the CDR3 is TGTGCCAGTAGTATAGGTTGGCGGGGGCGCAGGGCCTACAATGAGCAGTTCTTC. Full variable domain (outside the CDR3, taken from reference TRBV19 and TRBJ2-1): DGGITQSPKYLFRKEGQNVTLSCEQNLNHDAMYWYRQDPGQGLRLIYYSQIVNDFQKGDIAEGYSVSREKKESFPLTVTSAQKNPTAFYLCASSIGWRGRRAYNEQFFGPGTRLTVL.

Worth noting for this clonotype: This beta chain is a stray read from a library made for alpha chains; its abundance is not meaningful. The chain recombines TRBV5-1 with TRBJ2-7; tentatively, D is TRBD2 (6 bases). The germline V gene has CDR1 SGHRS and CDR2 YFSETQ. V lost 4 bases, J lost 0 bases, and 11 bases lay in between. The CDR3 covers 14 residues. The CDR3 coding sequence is TGCGCCAGCAGCACGGAGGGGAACTCCTACGAGCAGTACTTC. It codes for CASSTEGNSYEQYF. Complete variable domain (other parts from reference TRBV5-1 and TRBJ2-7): KAGVTQTPRYLIKTRGQQVTLSCSPISGHRSVSWYQQTPGQGLQFLFEYFSETQRNKGNFPGRFSGRQFSNSRSEMNVSTLELGDSALYLCASSTEGNSYEQYFGPGTRLTVT.

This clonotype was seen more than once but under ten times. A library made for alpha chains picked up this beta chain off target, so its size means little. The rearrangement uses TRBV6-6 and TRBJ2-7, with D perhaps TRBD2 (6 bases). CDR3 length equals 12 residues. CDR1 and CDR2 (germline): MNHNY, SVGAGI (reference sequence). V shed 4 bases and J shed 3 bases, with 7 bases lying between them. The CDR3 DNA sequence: TGTGCCAGCAGTTCGGGACTCTACGAGCAGTACTTC. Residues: CASSSGLYEQYF.

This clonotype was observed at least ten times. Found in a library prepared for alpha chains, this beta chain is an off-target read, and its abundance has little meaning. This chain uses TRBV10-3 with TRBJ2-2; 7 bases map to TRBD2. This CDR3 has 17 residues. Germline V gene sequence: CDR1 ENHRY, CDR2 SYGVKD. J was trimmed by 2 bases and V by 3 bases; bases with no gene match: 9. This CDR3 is CAISERLGLSNTGELFF. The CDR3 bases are TGTGCCATCAGTGAACGTCTGGGACTAAGTAACACCGGGGAGCTGTTTTTT.

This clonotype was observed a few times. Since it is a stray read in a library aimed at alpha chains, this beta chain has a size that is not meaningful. This chain's CDR3 is CSAGGSGGRTNEKLFF. CDR3 sequence (DNA): TGCAGTGCTGGCGGGTCAGGGGGCCGAACTAATGAAAAACTGTTTTTT. V usage is TRBV20-1 and J usage is TRBJ1-4, with 8 bases that match TRBD1. V dropped 5 bases and J dropped 1; count of bases not matched to a gene: 9. The CDR3 runs 16 residues. Germline lookup yields CDR1 DFQATT and CDR2 SNEGSKA (reference sequence).

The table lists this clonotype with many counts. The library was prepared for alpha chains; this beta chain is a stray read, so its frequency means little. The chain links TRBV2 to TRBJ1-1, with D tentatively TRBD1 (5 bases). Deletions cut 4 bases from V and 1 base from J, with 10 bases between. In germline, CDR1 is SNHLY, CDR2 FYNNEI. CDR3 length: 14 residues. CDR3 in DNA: TGTGCCAGCAGTGCGGGACCGTCGAACACTGAAGCTTTCTTT. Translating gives CASSAGPSNTEAFF.

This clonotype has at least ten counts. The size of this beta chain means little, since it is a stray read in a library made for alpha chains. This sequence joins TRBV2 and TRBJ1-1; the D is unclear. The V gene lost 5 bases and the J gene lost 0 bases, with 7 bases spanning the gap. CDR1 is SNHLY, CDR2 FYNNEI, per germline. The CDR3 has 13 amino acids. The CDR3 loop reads CASSNALNTEAFF. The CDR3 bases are TGTGCCAGCAGTAACGCCTTGAACACTGAAGCTTTCTTT.

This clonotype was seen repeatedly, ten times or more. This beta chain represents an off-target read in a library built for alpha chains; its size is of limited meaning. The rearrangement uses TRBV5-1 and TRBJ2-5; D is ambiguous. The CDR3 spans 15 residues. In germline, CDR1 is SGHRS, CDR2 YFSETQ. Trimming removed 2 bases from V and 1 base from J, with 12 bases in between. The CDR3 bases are TGCGCCAGCAGCTTAGCCGTACAGAGCCAAGAGACCCAGTACTTC. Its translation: CASSLAVQSQETQYF.

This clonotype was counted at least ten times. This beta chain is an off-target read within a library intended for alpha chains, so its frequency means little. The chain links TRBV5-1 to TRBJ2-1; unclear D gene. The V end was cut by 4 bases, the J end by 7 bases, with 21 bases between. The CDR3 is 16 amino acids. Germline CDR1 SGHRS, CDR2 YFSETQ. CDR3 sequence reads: CASSPLNLLLVNEQFF. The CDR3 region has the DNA TGCGCCAGCAGCCCTCTAAACCTCTTACTTGTGAATGAGCAGTTCTTC.

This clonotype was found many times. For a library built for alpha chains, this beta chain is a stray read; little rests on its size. The DNA of the CDR3 is TGCAGCGTTCTCGCGGACACCATATATTTT. As protein: CSVLADTIYF. V gene TRBV29-1 combines with J gene TRBJ1-3; D gene unclear. CDR1 is SQVTM, CDR2 ANQGSEA, per germline. CDR3 size: 10 residues. V was cut by 5 bases and J by 8 bases, with 7 bases left in between. The full variable domain, with the rest looked up from reference TRBV29-1 and TRBJ1-3, is SAVISQKPSRDICQRGTSLTIQCQVDSQVTMMFWYRQQPGQSLTLIATANQGSEATYESGFVIDKFPISRPNLTFSTLTVSNMSPEDSSIYLCSVLADTIYFGEGSWLTVV.

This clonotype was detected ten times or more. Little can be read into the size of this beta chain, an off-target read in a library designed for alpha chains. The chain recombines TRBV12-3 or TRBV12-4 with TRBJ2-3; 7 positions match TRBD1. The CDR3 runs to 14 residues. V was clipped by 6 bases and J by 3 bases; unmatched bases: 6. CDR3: CASSRQGRTDTQYF. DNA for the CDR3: TGTGCCAGCAGCCGACAGGGTAGGACAGATACGCAGTATTTT.

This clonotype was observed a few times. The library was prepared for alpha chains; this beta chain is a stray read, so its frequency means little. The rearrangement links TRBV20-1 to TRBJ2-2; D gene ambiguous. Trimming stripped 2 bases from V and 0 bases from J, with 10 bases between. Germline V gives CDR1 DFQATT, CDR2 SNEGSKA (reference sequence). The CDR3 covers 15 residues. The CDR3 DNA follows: TGCAGTGCTAGAAGCCAAACAGCGAACACCGGGGAGCTGTTTTTT. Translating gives CSARSQTANTGELFF.

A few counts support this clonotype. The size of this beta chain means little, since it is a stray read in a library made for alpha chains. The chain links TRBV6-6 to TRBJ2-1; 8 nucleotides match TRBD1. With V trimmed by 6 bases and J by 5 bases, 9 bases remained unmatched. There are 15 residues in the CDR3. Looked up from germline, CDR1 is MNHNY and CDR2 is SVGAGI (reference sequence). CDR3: CASRDPGQADNEQFF. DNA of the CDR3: TGTGCCAGCAGAGATCCGGGACAGGCAGACAATGAGCAGTTCTTC.

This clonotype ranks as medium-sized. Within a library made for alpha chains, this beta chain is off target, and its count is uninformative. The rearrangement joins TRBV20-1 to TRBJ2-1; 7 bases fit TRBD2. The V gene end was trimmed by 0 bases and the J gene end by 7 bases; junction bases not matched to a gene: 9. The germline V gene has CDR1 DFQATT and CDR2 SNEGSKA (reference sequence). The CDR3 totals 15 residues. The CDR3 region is CSARDSSGRGNEQFF. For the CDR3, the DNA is TGCAGTGCTAGAGATTCGAGCGGGCGGGGGAATGAGCAGTTCTTC.

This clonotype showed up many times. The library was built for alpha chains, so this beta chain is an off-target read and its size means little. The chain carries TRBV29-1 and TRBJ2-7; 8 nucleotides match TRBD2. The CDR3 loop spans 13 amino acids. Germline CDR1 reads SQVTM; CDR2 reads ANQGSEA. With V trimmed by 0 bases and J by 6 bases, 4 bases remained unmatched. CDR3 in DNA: TGCAGCGTTGAAGATTCGGGAGGGCCCGAGCAGTACTTC. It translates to CSVEDSGGPEQYF.